This passage covers 10 T cell receptor beta chains from one sample sequenced in a study of blood T cell repertoires in COVID-19. TCRdb's copy holds only in-frame clones and misses some; the assay was immunoSEQ multiplex PCR. Found here are fewer than 250,000 clones, around nine tenths of them singletons; the top ten hold about 2.5%. The material sequenced was peripheral blood. All receptors derive from a woman between 55 and 75 years old with acute or convalescent COVID-19.

The chain joins TRBV19 to TRBJ2-7; the match to TRBD2 covers 13 bases. V shed 5 bases and J 3 bases; nucleotides not matched to a gene: 4. The CDR3 contains 15 residues. The germline V gene has CDR1 LNHDA and CDR2 SQIVND (reference sequence). CDR3: CASSQRLAGGYEQYF. The CDR3 nucleotides read TGTGCCAGTAGTCAACGACTAGCGGGGGGCTACGAGCAGTACTTC.

This clone was observed a single time. The chain combines TRBV7-9 with TRBJ1-2; 9 bases are a match to TRBD1. CDR1 is SEHNR, CDR2 FQNEAQ, per germline (reference sequence). CDR3 size: 15 residues. With 6 bases clipped from V and 2 bases from J, the junction kept 7 bases outside the gene matches. As DNA, the CDR3 is TGTGCCAGCAGGCGGACAGGGGACGGGAACTATGGCTACACCTTC. It specifies CASRRTGDGNYGYTF.

The J gene is TRBJ2-1, the V gene TRBV4-1, with a weak D call TRBD1 (6 bases). The germline V and J ends were trimmed by 4 bases and 2 bases, with 12 bases remaining between them. The V gene's germline CDR1 is MGHRA and CDR2 YSYEKL. The CDR3 contains 15 residues. As DNA, the CDR3 is TGCGCCAGCAGCCGAAGAGAGGGGGCCTACAATGAGCAGTTCTTC. This translates into CASSRREGAYNEQFF.

The chain combines TRBV6-5 with TRBJ1-2; 9 positions match TRBD1. The CDR3 contains 14 residues. V was clipped by 5 bases and J by 4 bases; unmatched bases: 5. In germline, CDR1 is MNHEY, CDR2 SVGAGI. The CDR3 region is CASSRTGGIYGYTF. DNA for the CDR3: TGTGCCAGCAGTCGTACAGGGGGCATCTATGGCTACACCTTC.

This clone was recorded once. The V gene is TRBV5-1, the J gene TRBJ2-5; 7 bases map to TRBD2. The CDR3 is made up of 14 amino acids. J gave up 4 bases and V 3 bases, and 6 bases lay outside the gene matches. The V gene's germline CDR1 is SGHRS and CDR2 YFSETQ. The CDR3 DNA is TGCGCCAGCAGCTCCGGGACTACCCCAGAGACCCAGTACTTC. Its translation: CASSSGTTPETQYF.

J is TRBJ1-1 and V is TRBV6-5, with D perhaps TRBD1 (5 bases). Germline CDR1 is MNHEY and CDR2 is SVGAGI. The CDR3 is 13 residues long. Between the trimmed V and J ends, which lost 4 bases and 6 bases, there was a span of 12 bases. DNA of the CDR3: TGTGCCAGCAGTTTAACATGGGGGGCTGAAGCTTTCTTT. Translated, it gives CASSLTWGAEAFF.

The chain uses TRBV3-1 (or the pseudogene TRBV3-2) and TRBJ1-2, with D possibly matching TRBD1 (6 bases). This CDR3 has 12 amino acids. Germline V gene lookup returns CDR1 LGHDT and CDR2 YNNKEL (reference sequence). Trimming removed 6 bases at V and 2 bases at J, with 7 bases between. CDR3 sequence reads: CASSRGNYGYTF. DNA of the CDR3: TGTGCCAGCAGTAGGGGGAACTATGGCTACACCTTC.

The CDR3 region is CASRLDYSQETQYF. The CDR3 nucleotides read TGTGCCAGCAGACTGGACTACTCCCAAGAGACCCAGTACTTC. The chain couples TRBV5-4 to TRBJ2-5; D is perhaps TRBD2 (6 bases). Germline V lookup: CDR1 SGHNT, CDR2 YYREEE (reference sequence). CDR3 length: 14 residues. V gave up 5 bases and J gave up 1 base, with 12 bases separating them.

The chain carries TRBV6-5 and TRBJ2-1; possibly TRBD2 for D (5 bases). The CDR3 covers 15 residues. Germline V gene data show CDR1 as MNHEY and CDR2 as SVGAGI. V was clipped by 4 bases and J by 6 bases, with 16 bases between them. The CDR3 DNA reads TGTGCCAGCAGTTTCCCTCGCCGGGGTCGCAATGAGCAGTTCTTC. Amino acids: CASSFPRRGRNEQFF.

J is TRBJ1-1 and V is TRBV3-1 (or the pseudogene TRBV3-2); D ambiguous. V lost 2 bases to trimming and J lost 4 bases, with 14 bases between them. The germline V gene encodes CDR1 LGHDT and CDR2 YNNKEL (reference sequence). This CDR3 spans 15 amino acids. The CDR3 DNA reads as TGTGCCAGCAGCCAATACGACTTCGAGGTCACTGAAGCTTTCTTT. Its protein is CASSQYDFEVTEAFF.